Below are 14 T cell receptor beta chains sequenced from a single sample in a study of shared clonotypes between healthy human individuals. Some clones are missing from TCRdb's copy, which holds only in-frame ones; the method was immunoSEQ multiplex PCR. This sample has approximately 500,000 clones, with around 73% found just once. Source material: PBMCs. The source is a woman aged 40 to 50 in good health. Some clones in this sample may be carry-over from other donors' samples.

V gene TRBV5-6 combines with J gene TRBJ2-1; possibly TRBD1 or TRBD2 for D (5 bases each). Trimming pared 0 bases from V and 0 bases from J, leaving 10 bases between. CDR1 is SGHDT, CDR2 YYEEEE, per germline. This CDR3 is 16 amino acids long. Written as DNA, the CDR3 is TGTGCCAGCAGCTTGGATCAGGGAGACTCCTACAATGAGCAGTTCTTC. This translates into CASSLDQGDSYNEQFF.

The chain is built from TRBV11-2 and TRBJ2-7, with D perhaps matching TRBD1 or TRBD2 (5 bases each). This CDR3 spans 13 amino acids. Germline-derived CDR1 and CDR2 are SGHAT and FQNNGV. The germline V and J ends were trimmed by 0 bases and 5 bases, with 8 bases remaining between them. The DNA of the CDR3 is TGTGCCAGCAGCTTAGACAGGGACCACGAGCAGTACTTC. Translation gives CASSLDRDHEQYF.

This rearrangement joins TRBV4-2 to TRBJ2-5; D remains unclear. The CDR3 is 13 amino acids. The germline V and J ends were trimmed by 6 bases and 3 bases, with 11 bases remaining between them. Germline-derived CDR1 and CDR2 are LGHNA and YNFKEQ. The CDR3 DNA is TGTGCCAGCAGATGGGATCTGGAAGAGACCCAGTACTTC. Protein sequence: CASRWDLEETQYF.

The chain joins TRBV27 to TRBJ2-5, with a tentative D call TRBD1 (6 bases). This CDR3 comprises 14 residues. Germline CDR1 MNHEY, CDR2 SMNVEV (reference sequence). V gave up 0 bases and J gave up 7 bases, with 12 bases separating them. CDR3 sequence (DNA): TGTGCCAGCAGTTTATCCCGGGACACAAGGACCCAGTACTTC. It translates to CASSLSRDTRTQYF.

The CDR3 coding sequence is TGTGCCAGCAGCACAGACCACCTCTACGAGCAGTACTTC. It codes for CASSTDHLYEQYF. The rearrangement joins TRBV11-2 to TRBJ2-7; D uncertain. Germline loops: CDR1 SGHAT, CDR2 FQNNGV. The V end lost 5 bases, the J end lost 3 bases, and 11 bases lay between the germline ends. This CDR3 has 13 residues.

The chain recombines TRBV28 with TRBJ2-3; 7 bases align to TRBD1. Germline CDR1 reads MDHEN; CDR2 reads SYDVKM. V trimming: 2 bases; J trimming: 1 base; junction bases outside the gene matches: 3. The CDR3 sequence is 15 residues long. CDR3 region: CASSLPGGGTDTQYF. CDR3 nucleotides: TGTGCCAGCAGTTTACCAGGGGGAGGCACAGATACGCAGTATTTT.

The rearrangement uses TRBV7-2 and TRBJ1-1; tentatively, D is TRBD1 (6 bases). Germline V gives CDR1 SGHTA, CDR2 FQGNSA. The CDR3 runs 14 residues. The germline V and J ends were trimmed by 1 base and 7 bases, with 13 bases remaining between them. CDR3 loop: CASSLESGTYEAFF. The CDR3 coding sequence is TGTGCCAGCAGCTTAGAGTCGGGGACATATGAAGCTTTCTTT.

CDR3: CASSLPGDSGGYTF. In nucleotides, the CDR3 is TGTGCCAGCAGCTTGCCAGGGGATTCCGGTGGCTACACCTTC. V is TRBV5-4 and J is TRBJ1-2; TRBD1 is a possible D gene (6 bases). V gave up 1 base and J gave up 7 bases, with 14 bases separating them. The CDR3 runs 14 residues. The germline V gene encodes CDR1 SGHNT and CDR2 YYREEE (reference sequence).

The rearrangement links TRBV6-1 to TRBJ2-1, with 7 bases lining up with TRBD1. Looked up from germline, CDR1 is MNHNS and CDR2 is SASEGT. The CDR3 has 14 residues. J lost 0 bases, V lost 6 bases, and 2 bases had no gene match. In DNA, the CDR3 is TGTGCCAGCAGCCGGGACAGCTCCTACAATGAGCAGTTCTTC. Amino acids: CASSRDSSYNEQFF.

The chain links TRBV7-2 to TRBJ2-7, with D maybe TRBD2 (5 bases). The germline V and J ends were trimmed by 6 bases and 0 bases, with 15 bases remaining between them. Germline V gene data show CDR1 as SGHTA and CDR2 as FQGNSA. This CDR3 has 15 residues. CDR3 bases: TGTGCCAGCAGTCCAGTGGTGGGGAGCTCCTACGAGCAGTACTTC. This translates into CASSPVVGSSYEQYF.

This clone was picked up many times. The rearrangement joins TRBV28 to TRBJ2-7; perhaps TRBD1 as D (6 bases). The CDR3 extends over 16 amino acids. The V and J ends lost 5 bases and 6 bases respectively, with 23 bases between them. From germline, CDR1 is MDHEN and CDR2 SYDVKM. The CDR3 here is CASSPPGGGPNPEQYF. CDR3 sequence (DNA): TGTGCCAGCAGTCCCCCTGGGGGCGGCCCAAACCCCGAGCAGTACTTC.

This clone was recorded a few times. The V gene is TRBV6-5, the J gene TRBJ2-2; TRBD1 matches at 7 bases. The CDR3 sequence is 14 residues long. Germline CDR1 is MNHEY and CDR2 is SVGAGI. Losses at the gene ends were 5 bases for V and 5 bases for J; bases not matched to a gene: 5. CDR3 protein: CASSDRTGTGELFF. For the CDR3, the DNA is TGTGCCAGCAGTGACCGGACAGGAACCGGGGAGCTGTTTTTT.

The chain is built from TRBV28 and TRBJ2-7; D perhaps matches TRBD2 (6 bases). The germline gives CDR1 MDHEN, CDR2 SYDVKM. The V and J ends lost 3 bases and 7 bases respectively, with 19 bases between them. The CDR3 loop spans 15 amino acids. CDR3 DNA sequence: TGTGCCAGCAGTTTCAGTTCCTTTACGGGGAGGGAGCAGTACTTC. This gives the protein CASSFSSFTGREQYF.

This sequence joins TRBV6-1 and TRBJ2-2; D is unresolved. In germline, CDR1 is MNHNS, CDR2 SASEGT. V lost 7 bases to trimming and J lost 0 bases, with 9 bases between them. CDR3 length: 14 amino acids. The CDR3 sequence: CASTPGPNTGELFF. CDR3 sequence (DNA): TGTGCCAGCACCCCCGGGCCGAACACCGGGGAGCTGTTTTTT.